The 26 T cell receptor beta chains listed next were all sequenced from one sample in a study of preoperative IRX-2 immunotherapy in early breast cancer. As for treatment: preoperative locoregional IRX-2 cytokine immunotherapy. Using immunoSEQ multiplex PCR, the repertoire was profiled, and TCRdb retains in-frame clones only, with some absent. The repertoire has around 25,000 clones, roughly 95% of them found once; the top ten carry 15% to 20%. Sequencing used tumor tissue, obtained after IRX-2 immunotherapy. These receptor sequences come from a human donor with breast cancer.

The chain links TRBV19 to TRBJ1-5; unclear D gene. The CDR3 is 16 residues long. The V end was cut by 2 bases, the J end by 5 bases, with 16 bases between. Germline loops: CDR1 LNHDA, CDR2 SQIVND (reference sequence). The CDR3 DNA follows: TGTGCCAGTAGTATATTAAAGGGCGGGATCTATCAGCCCCAGCATTTT. Protein product: CASSILKGGIYQPQHF.

The chain couples TRBV15 to TRBJ2-1, with 9 nucleotides matching TRBD2. Germline CDR1 LNHNV, CDR2 YYDKDF (reference sequence). This CDR3 region has 16 residues. V trimming: 0 bases; J trimming: 4 bases; junction bases outside the gene matches: 4. This CDR3 is CATSRDHLAGYNEQFF. DNA for the CDR3: TGTGCCACCAGCAGAGATCACCTAGCGGGGTACAATGAGCAGTTCTTC.

The gene calls are TRBV6-5 and TRBJ1-1; 8 bases are shared with TRBD1. V lost 5 bases to trimming and J lost 0 bases; unmatched junction nucleotides: 2. This CDR3 contains 14 residues. The germline CDR1 and CDR2 sequences are MNHEY and SVGAGI. DNA for the CDR3: TGTGCCAGCAGTCGGGACAGGATGAACACTGAAGCTTTCTTT. It specifies CASSRDRMNTEAFF.

This clone was recorded once. The J gene is TRBJ2-3, the V gene TRBV7-6; 10 bases fit TRBD2. Germline V lookup: CDR1 SGHVS, CDR2 FNYEAQ. The J segment lost 2 bases and the V segment lost 2 bases, leaving 4 bases of the junction unmatched. CDR3 length: 16 amino acids. CDR3 amino acids: CASSLSGGASTDTQYF. The DNA of the CDR3 is TGTGCCAGCAGCTTAAGCGGGGGGGCCTCCACAGATACGCAGTATTTT.

This chain joins TRBV5-1 and TRBJ2-7; 7 nucleotides line up with TRBD2. The ends lost 4 bases at V and 5 bases at J; junction bases unmatched: 9. Germline values: CDR1 SGHRS, CDR2 YFSETQ. The CDR3 length is 14 residues. The CDR3 region is CASSQEAGPNEQYF. The CDR3 bases are TGCGCCAGCAGCCAAGAAGCGGGACCAAACGAGCAGTACTTC. Looking up the rest from reference TRBV5-1 and TRBJ2-7 gives the full variable domain: KAGVTQTPRYLIKTRGQQVTLSCSPISGHRSVSWYQQTPGQGLQFLFEYFSETQRNKGNFPGRFSGRQFSNSRSEMNVSTLELGDSALYLCASSQEAGPNEQYFGPGTRLTVT.

The chain uses TRBV5-1 and TRBJ1-2, with D maybe TRBD1 (6 bases). Trimming cost V 1 base and J 8 bases, with 12 bases left between them. The V gene's germline CDR1 is SGHRS and CDR2 YFSETQ. This CDR3 region has 13 residues. CDR3 sequence: CASSLTTGRGYTF. The CDR3 nucleotides read TGCGCCAGCAGCTTGACGACAGGTCGGGGCTACACCTTC.

The CDR3 coding sequence is TGTGCCAGCAGCGCGACCGGGACAGGGGAGATTACAGATACGCAGTATTTT. Residues: CASSATGTGEITDTQYF. The gene calls are TRBV9 and TRBJ2-3; 10 nucleotides match TRBD1. V was pared by 3 bases and J by 3 bases, with 10 bases of the junction left unmatched. The CDR3 totals 17 residues. Germline CDR1 is SGDLS and CDR2 is YYNGEE.

This clone has just one count. This chain joins TRBV25-1 and TRBJ1-2; tentatively, D is TRBD1 (6 bases). CDR1 is MGHDK and CDR2 is SYGVNS in the germline V gene. V lost 4 bases to trimming and J lost 8 bases, with 17 bases between them. There are 14 residues in the CDR3. In nucleotides, the CDR3 is TGTGCCAGCAGTGGAGCCGAAACAGGGTCGGGCTACACCTTC. The encoded protein is CASSGAETGSGYTF.

V is TRBV6-6 and J is TRBJ2-7; D is possibly TRBD1 (6 bases). CDR1 is MNHNY, CDR2 SVGAGI, per germline (reference sequence). V was shortened by 2 bases and J by 6 bases, with 17 bases between the two germline ends. The CDR3 runs to 15 residues. The CDR3 region has the DNA TGTGCCAGCAGTTACGCAGGTCAGGGGCGGATCGAGCAGTACTTC. Its translation is CASSYAGQGRIEQYF.

In this sample, this clone turned up once. This chain links TRBV7-3 with TRBJ2-5; 8 bases map to TRBD2. Looked up from germline, CDR1 is SGHTA and CDR2 is FQGTGA. This CDR3 comprises 17 residues. V lost 0 bases to trimming and J lost 1 base; unmatched junction nucleotides: 7. The CDR3 DNA follows: TGTGCCAGCAGCTTAACCCCGCTAACTAGCGGCCAAGAGACCCAGTACTTC. Its translation is CASSLTPLTSGQETQYF.

The chain carries TRBV5-5 and TRBJ1-1; possibly TRBD1 for D (5 bases). The CDR3 consists of 15 residues. V lost 0 bases, J lost 7 bases, and 16 bases lay in between. In germline, CDR1 is SGHKS, CDR2 YYEKEE (reference sequence). CDR3 in DNA: TGTGCCAGCAGCTTGGGCCTCCCCCGGGACTTTGAAGCTTTCTTT. It encodes CASSLGLPRDFEAFF.

The chain is built from TRBV12-5 and TRBJ2-5; 7 nucleotides align to TRBD2. V shed 9 bases, J shed 2 bases, and the junction held 3 bases outside the gene matches. CDR3 length: 12 amino acids. The germline gives CDR1 LGHNT, CDR2 FRNRAP. The CDR3 here is CASRGEQETQYF. The CDR3 nucleotides are TGTGCTAGCCGGGGGGAACAAGAGACCCAGTACTTC.

The CDR3 DNA reads TGTGCCAGCAGCGTCCGACTACAGGGTTACAATGAGCAGTTCTTC. It translates to CASSVRLQGYNEQFF. The V gene is TRBV7-6, the J gene TRBJ2-1; D possibly corresponds to TRBD1 (6 bases). V lost 5 bases and J 4 bases, leaving 15 bases between the germline ends. The CDR3 sequence is 15 residues long. Per germline, CDR1 SGHVS and CDR2 FNYEAQ.

The chain combines TRBV4-3 with TRBJ2-1; TRBD2 aligns across 7 bases. The CDR3 has 15 residues. V trimming: 1 base; J trimming: 3 bases; junction bases outside the gene matches: 3. Germline-derived CDR1 and CDR2 are LGHNA and YSLEER. The CDR3 reads CASSQGLADYNEQFF. For the CDR3, the DNA is TGCGCCAGCAGCCAAGGTCTAGCGGACTACAATGAGCAGTTCTTC.

This chain uses TRBV11-2 with TRBJ2-1; maybe TRBD2 (6 bases). This CDR3 has 16 residues. V was shortened by 4 bases and J by 0 bases, with 13 bases between the two germline ends. Germline CDR1 is SGHAT and CDR2 is FQNNGV. In nucleotides, the CDR3 is TGTGCCAGCAGCTCTCGGGGGAGGAACTCCTACAATGAGCAGTTCTTC. Translating gives CASSSRGRNSYNEQFF.

The chain couples TRBV30 to TRBJ2-1; TRBD2 matches 7 bases. The CDR3 is 15 residues long. Germline V gene data show CDR1 as GTSNPN and CDR2 as SVGIG (reference sequence). V shed 3 bases and J 0 bases; nucleotides not matched to a gene: 5. CDR3: CAWRGGSSSYNEQFF. The DNA for the CDR3 is TGTGCCTGGAGGGGCGGGAGCAGCTCCTACAATGAGCAGTTCTTC.

This chain uses TRBV2 with TRBJ2-3; no definite D call. Trimming took off 5 bases at V and 0 bases at J, with 15 bases between the two ends. The V gene's germline CDR1 is SNHLY and CDR2 FYNNEI. The CDR3 consists of 16 residues. The CDR3 region is CASSPRGVASTDTQYF. The CDR3, as DNA: TGTGCCAGCAGTCCCCGTGGAGTTGCTAGCACAGATACGCAGTATTTT. The full variable domain, in which reference TRBV2 and TRBJ2-3 provide the parts outside the CDR3, is EPEVTQTPSHQVTQMGQEVILRCVPISNHLYFYWYRQILGQKVEFLVSFYNNEISEKSEIFDDQFSVERPDGSNFTLKIRSTKLEDSAMYFCASSPRGVASTDTQYFGPGTRLTVL.

This rearrangement joins TRBV5-1 to TRBJ2-1; TRBD2 matches at 13 bases. In germline, CDR1 is SGHRS, CDR2 YFSETQ. CDR3 length: 18 residues. V shed 3 bases, J shed 4 bases, and the junction held 10 bases outside the gene matches. CDR3 in amino acids: CASSSGGLAGVGYNEQFF. CDR3 DNA sequence: TGCGCCAGCAGCTCGGGAGGACTAGCGGGAGTCGGGTACAATGAGCAGTTCTTC.

The rearrangement joins TRBV9 to TRBJ2-3; TRBD1 or TRBD2 may be the D gene (5 bases each). V lost 5 bases and J 4 bases, leaving 8 bases between the germline ends. Germline V gene data show CDR1 as SGDLS and CDR2 as YYNGEE. The CDR3 totals 12 residues. In DNA form, the CDR3 reads TGTGCCAGCAGGGGGGTAGCAGATACGCAGTATTTT. Translating it yields CASRGVADTQYF.

This sequence joins TRBV4-1 and TRBJ2-7; 8 nucleotides match TRBD1. The junction had 1 base not matched to a gene; V was cut back by 4 bases and J by 2 bases. Germline V gene data show CDR1 as MGHRA and CDR2 as YSYEKL. The CDR3 totals 13 residues. The CDR3 spells CASSPDRAYEQYF. The CDR3 DNA sequence: TGCGCCAGCAGCCCGGACAGGGCCTACGAGCAGTACTTC.

This clone was observed once. The chain couples TRBV6-5 to TRBJ2-7; D perhaps matches TRBD2 (6 bases). Trimming took off 2 bases at V and 2 bases at J, with 13 bases between the two ends. The CDR3 has 15 residues. In germline, CDR1 is MNHEY, CDR2 SVGAGI. CDR3 amino acids: CASSYRGRPTYEQYF. The DNA of the CDR3 is TGTGCCAGCAGTTACCGGGGGAGGCCCACCTACGAGCAGTACTTC.

This CDR3 reads CASSVRFANTGELFF. CDR3 sequence (DNA): TGTGCCAGCAGCGTTAGGTTCGCGAACACCGGGGAGCTGTTTTTT. V gene TRBV9 combines with J gene TRBJ2-2; D not certain. The CDR3 extends over 15 amino acids. The germline gives CDR1 SGDLS, CDR2 YYNGEE. V gave up 2 bases and J gave up 0 bases, with 8 bases separating them.

The V and J genes are TRBV5-5 and TRBJ2-7; no clear D gene. The germline V gene has CDR1 SGHKS and CDR2 YYEKEE (reference sequence). CDR3 size: 14 residues. V was clipped by 0 bases and J by 0 bases, with 7 bases between them. The CDR3 DNA reads as TGTGCCAGCAGCTTGGGGCCTAGCTCCTACGAGCAGTACTTC. Protein product: CASSLGPSSYEQYF.

This chain links TRBV7-3 with TRBJ1-3, with D possibly matching TRBD1 (5 bases). The CDR3 is 16 amino acids. Trimming shortened V by 5 bases and J by 0 bases, and 14 bases separated the two germline ends. Germline CDR1 reads SGHTA; CDR2 reads FQGTGA. The CDR3 reads CASSPGGTNSGNTIYF. CDR3 coding DNA: TGTGCCAGCAGCCCCGGGGGGACCAACTCTGGAAACACCATATATTTT.

This CDR3 reads CSVEDRRRETQYF. CDR3 sequence (DNA): TGCAGCGTTGAAGATCGTAGGAGGGAGACCCAGTACTTC. The V gene is TRBV29-1, the J gene TRBJ2-5; possible D gene TRBD2, 5 bases. Trimming cost V 0 bases and J 5 bases, with 10 bases left between them. This CDR3 comprises 13 residues. CDR1 SQVTM and CDR2 ANQGSEA come from the germline V gene.

The sample holds one count of this clone. The chain uses TRBV7-3 and TRBJ2-3, with D perhaps given as TRBD1 or TRBD2 (5 bases each). V was trimmed by 1 base and J by 0 bases, leaving 5 bases between them. The CDR3 sequence is 14 residues long. CDR1 SGHTA and CDR2 FQGTGA come from the germline V gene. Here the CDR3 DNA reads TGTGCCAGCAGCTTAAGGGGGAGCACAGATACGCAGTATTTT. Protein: CASSLRGSTDTQYF. Full variable domain (missing parts from reference TRBV7-3 and TRBJ2-3): GAGVSQTPSNKVTEKGKYVELRCDPISGHTALYWYRQSLGQGPEFLIYFQGTGAADDSGLPNDRFFAVRPEGSVSTLKIQRTERGDSAVYLCASSLRGSTDTQYFGPGTRLTVL.